The 9 T cell receptor beta chains presented below share a single source sample, sequenced in a study of T cell responses to AZD1222 COVID-19 vaccine (dated by TCRdb to the early 2020s). The time point label for this specimen denotes: about 28 days (+/-7) after the second vaccine dose. Libraries were constructed by the immunoSEQ multiplex PCR assay. Here the immuneACCESS table is served through TCRdb, limited to in-frame sequences with V and J called. Missing clones are a known gap in these copies; in checked studies unresolved V genes cover under half, and the rest lacks a known reason. The sample table holds 28,000 or so clones, of which roughly 85% were seen once. The top ten clones comprise about 2.7% of the sample. The sequenced sample was peripheral blood, obtained 28 days after the second AZD1222 dose. The receptors were sampled from an adult who received the AZD1222 COVID-19 vaccine.

This clone was recorded a few times. V is TRBV4-1 and J is TRBJ1-2; D possibly corresponds to TRBD1 (6 bases). This CDR3 comprises 15 residues. The germline V and J ends were trimmed by 6 bases and 2 bases, with 16 bases remaining between them. CDR1 is MGHRA and CDR2 is YSYEKL in the germline V gene. The CDR3 spells CASSSDRMANYGYTF. CDR3 in DNA: TGCGCCAGCAGTTCCGACAGGATGGCGAACTATGGCTACACCTTC.

V usage is TRBV7-2 and J usage is TRBJ1-5; TRBD1 aligns across 7 bases. CDR1 and CDR2 from the germline V gene are SGHTA and FQGNSA. J gave up 3 bases and V 5 bases, and 10 bases lay outside the gene matches. CDR3 length equals 16 residues. This CDR3 is CASSIRPGGVNQPQHF. In DNA form, the CDR3 reads TGTGCCAGCAGCATCAGACCAGGGGGGGTCAATCAGCCCCAGCATTTT.

The rearrangement uses TRBV4-1 and TRBJ1-1, with no clear D. V lost 1 base, J lost 3 bases, and 15 bases lay in between. Germline V lookup: CDR1 MGHRA, CDR2 YSYEKL. The CDR3 has 16 amino acids. The CDR3 region is CASSQVGLGKDTEAFF. CDR3 in DNA: TGCGCCAGCAGCCAAGTAGGGTTGGGTAAAGACACTGAAGCTTTCTTT.

The genes are TRBV5-1 and TRBJ2-1; D unclear. From germline, CDR1 is SGHRS and CDR2 YFSETQ. This CDR3 is 15 amino acids long. Trimming pared 0 bases from V and 6 bases from J, leaving 13 bases between. This CDR3 is CASSLVPEPRNEQFF. In DNA form, the CDR3 reads TGCGCCAGCAGCTTGGTCCCCGAGCCTCGCAATGAGCAGTTCTTC.

This sequence joins TRBV19 and TRBJ2-3, with D possibly matching TRBD1 (6 bases). This CDR3 is 12 amino acids long. Per germline, CDR1 LNHDA and CDR2 SQIVND (reference sequence). V lost 6 bases and J lost 3, with 7 bases in between. The CDR3 DNA sequence: TGTGCCAGTAGCCAGGGGACAGATACGCAGTATTTT. Encoded protein: CASSQGTDTQYF.

The V call is TRBV29-1, the J call TRBJ2-7, with D perhaps being TRBD1 or TRBD2 (5 bases each). CDR1 is SQVTM, CDR2 ANQGSEA, per germline. This CDR3 contains 14 residues. The ends were cut back, 6 bases at V and 2 bases at J, with 17 bases in the middle. The CDR3 DNA reads as TGCAGCGTGCTCGGGACCTCCAACACCTACGAGCAGTACTTC. It is translated as CSVLGTSNTYEQYF.

The V and J genes are TRBV12-3 or TRBV12-4 and TRBJ2-1; TRBD1 matches at 8 bases. This CDR3 region has 11 residues. Unmatched junction bases numbered 3, after V lost 8 bases and J lost 9 bases. The CDR3 spells CASRTGIEQFF. In DNA, the CDR3 is TGTGCCAGCCGGACAGGGATTGAGCAGTTCTTC.

The rearrangement links TRBV7-3 to TRBJ2-6; weak D call: TRBD1 (5 bases). The germline V gene encodes CDR1 SGHTA and CDR2 FQGTGA. V was pared by 5 bases and J by 5 bases, with 13 bases between. The length of the CDR3 is 15 residues. This chain's CDR3 is CASSPGAGRANVLTF. CDR3 in DNA: TGTGCCAGCAGCCCTGGGGCAGGGAGGGCCAACGTCCTGACTTTC.

The chain combines TRBV19 with TRBJ1-1; D perhaps matches TRBD1 (6 bases). The CDR3 is 13 amino acids. Per germline, CDR1 LNHDA and CDR2 SQIVND (reference sequence). Trimming shortened V by 7 bases and J by 1 base, and 10 bases separated the two germline ends. This CDR3 is CASTEQGNTEAFF. The CDR3 DNA reads TGTGCCAGTACAGAACAGGGGAACACTGAAGCTTTCTTT.